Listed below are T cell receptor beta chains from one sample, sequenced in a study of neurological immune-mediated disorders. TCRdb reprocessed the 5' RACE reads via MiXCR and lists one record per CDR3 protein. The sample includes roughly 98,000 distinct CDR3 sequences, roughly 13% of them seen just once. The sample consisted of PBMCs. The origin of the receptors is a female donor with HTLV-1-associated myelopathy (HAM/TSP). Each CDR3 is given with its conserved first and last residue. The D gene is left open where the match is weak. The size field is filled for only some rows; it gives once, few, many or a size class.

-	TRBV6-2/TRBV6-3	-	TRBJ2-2	CASSYGRPGELFF	TGTGCCAGCAGTTACGGACGACCCGGGGAGCTGTTTTTT
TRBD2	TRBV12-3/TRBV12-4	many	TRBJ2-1	CASSLAGTSSWFF	TGTGCCAGCAGTTTAGCTGGGACTAGTTCGTGGTTCTTC
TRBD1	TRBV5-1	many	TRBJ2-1	CASSPGTDNEQFF	TGCGCCAGCAGCCCCGGGACAGACAATGAGCAGTTCTTC
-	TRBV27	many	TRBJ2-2	CASSLFSVAGQGELFF	TGTGCCAGCAGTTTATTTTCTGTGGCGGGGCAAGGGGAGCTGTTTTTT
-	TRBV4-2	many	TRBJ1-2	CASSQDRAFRGYTF	TGTGCCAGCAGCCAAGATCGAGCCTTCCGGGGCTACACCTTC
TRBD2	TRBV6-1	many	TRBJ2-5	CASSVGTSGYQETQYF	TGTGCCAGCAGTGTCGGGACTAGCGGGTACCAAGAGACCCAGTACTTC
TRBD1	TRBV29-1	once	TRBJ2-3	CSERDRDADTQYF	TGCAGCGAACGGGACAGGGACGCAGATACGCAGTATTTT
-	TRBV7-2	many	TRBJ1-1	CASSLGANTEAFF	TGTGCCAGCAGCTTAGGGGCGAACACTGAAGCTTTCTTT
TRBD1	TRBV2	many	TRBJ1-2	CASITGEGTGYTF	TGTGCCAGCATTACAGGGGAGGGGACGGGCTACACCTTC
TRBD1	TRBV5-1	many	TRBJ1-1	CASSLWGQGGTEAFF	TGCGCCAGCAGCTTGTGGGGACAGGGGGGGACTGAAGCTTTCTTT
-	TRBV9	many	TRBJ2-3	CASSPRGNTDTQYF	TGTGCCAGCAGCCCCCGGGGGAACACAGATACGCAGTATTTT
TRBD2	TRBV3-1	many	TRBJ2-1	CASSPQGTSISYNEQFF	TGTGCCAGCAGCCCTCAAGGGACTAGCATTTCATACAATGAGCAGTTCTTC
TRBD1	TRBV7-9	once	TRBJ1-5	CANSAQGDQPQHF	TGTGCCAACAGCGCACAGGGGGACCAGCCCCAGCATTTT
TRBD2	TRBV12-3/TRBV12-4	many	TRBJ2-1	CASSFGGGALHEQFF	TGTGCCAGCAGTTTTGGCGGGGGGGCCTTACATGAGCAGTTCTTC
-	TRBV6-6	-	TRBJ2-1	CASSYFSTGHNEQFF	TGTGCCAGCAGTTATTTTTCGACCGGGCACAATGAGCAGTTCTTC
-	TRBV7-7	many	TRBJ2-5	CASSQGLPAKETQYF	TGTGCCAGCAGCCAGGGACTCCCCGCTAAGGAGACCCAGTACTTC
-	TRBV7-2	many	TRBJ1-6	CASSLDRSDVGTLHF	TGTGCCAGCAGCTTAGATCGGTCAGACGTCGGGACCCTCCACTTT
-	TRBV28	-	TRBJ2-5	CASSFGGVGETQYF	TGTGCCAGCAGTTTTGGGGGAGTAGGAGAGACCCAGTACTTC
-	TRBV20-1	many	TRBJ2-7	CSASFGMMSHSYEQYF	TGCAGTGCTAGTTTCGGTATGATGAGCCATTCCTACGAGCAGTACTTC
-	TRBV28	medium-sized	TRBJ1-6	CASSFGGQRYNSPLHF	TGTGCCAGCAGTTTTGGCGGGCAGCGCTATAATTCACCCCTCCACTTT
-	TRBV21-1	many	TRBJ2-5	CASLGQEETQYF	TGTGCCAGTCTAGGACAGGAGGAGACCCAGTACTTC
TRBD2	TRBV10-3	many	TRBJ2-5	CAIRSSGGQETQYF	TGTGCCATCAGGAGTAGCGGGGGGCAAGAGACCCAGTACTTC
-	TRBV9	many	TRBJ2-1	CASSTPRGGTYNEQFF	TGTGCCAGCAGCACCCCGAGGGGGGGGACCTACAATGAGCAGTTCTTC
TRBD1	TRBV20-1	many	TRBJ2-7	CSATGTGEDEQYF	TGCAGTGCCACCGGGACAGGGGAAGACGAGCAGTACTTC
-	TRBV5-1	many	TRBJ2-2	CASSLDRGELFF	TGCGCCAGCAGCTTGGACCGCGGGGAGCTGTTTTTT
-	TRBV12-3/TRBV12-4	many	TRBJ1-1	CASSLQGAHAEAFF	TGTGCCAGCAGCTTACAGGGTGCGCACGCTGAAGCTTTCTTT
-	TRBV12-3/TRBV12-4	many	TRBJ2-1	CASSLTYNEQFF	TGTGCCAGCAGTCTCACCTACAATGAGCAGTTCTTC
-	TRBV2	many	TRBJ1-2	CASTGRVGGYTF	TGTGCCAGTACAGGCCGAGTGGGTGGCTACACCTTC
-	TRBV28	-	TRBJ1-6	CASTIQRSNSPLHF	TGTGCCAGCACCATCCAGCGGAGCAATTCACCCCTCCACTTT
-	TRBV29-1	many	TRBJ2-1	CSVERVYNEQFF	TGCAGCGTTGAGCGGGTTTACAATGAGCAGTTCTTC
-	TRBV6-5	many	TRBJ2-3	CASSSGLLFPDTQYF	TGTGCCAGCAGCTCAGGGTTATTGTTTCCAGATACGCAGTATTTT
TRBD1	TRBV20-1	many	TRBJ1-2	CSARGTGGSGYTF	TGCAGTGCTAGGGGCACAGGGGGCAGTGGCTACACCTTC
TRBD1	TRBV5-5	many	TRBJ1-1	CASSYRTGEDTEAFF	TGTGCCAGCAGCTACAGGACAGGGGAAGACACTGAAGCTTTCTTT
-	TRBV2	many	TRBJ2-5	CASSFLEYQTQYF	TGTGCCAGCAGCTTCTTAGAGTACCAGACCCAGTACTTC
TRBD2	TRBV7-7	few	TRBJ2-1	CASSSRRGSVEQFF	TGTGCCAGCAGCTCGAGGCGGGGGAGTGTTGAGCAGTTCTTC
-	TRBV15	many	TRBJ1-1	CATSRENRAFF	TGTGCCACCAGCAGAGAAAATCGGGCTTTCTTT
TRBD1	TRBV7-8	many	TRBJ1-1	CASSAHSGGVRTEAFF	TGTGCCAGCAGCGCACACTCAGGGGGCGTTCGGACTGAAGCTTTCTTT